This entry lists 30 T cell receptor beta chains sequenced from one sample in a study of cytomegalovirus exposure and HLA in healthy donors. PCR employed 60 Vbeta and 13 Jbeta primers. Only in-frame clones appear in the TCRdb table, and some are missing; sequencing was by immunoSEQ multiplex PCR. The table records about 110,000 clones, 15% of them present only once. The material sequenced was PBMCs. The receptors shown here come from a woman under 30 in good health and CMV-seronegative.

The chain uses TRBV30 and TRBJ2-1; D unresolved. The V and J ends lost 3 bases and 3 bases respectively, with 3 bases between them. CDR3 length: 11 amino acids. Germline V CDR1 and CDR2: GTSNPN, SVGIG (reference sequence). In DNA form, the CDR3 reads TGTGCCTGGAGCTACTACAATGAGCAGTTCTTC. Translated, it gives CAWSYYNEQFF.

V is TRBV4-1 and J is TRBJ2-1, with D perhaps matching TRBD2 (5 bases). V dropped 4 bases and J dropped 7 bases, with 20 bases sitting between them. The CDR3 has 16 amino acids. Germline CDR1 and CDR2: MGHRA and YSYEKL. CDR3 region: CASSRGAVGVLNEQFF. CDR3 DNA: TGCGCCAGCAGCCGAGGAGCGGTTGGAGTCTTGAATGAGCAGTTCTTC.

This clone was seen only a few times. The chain has TRBV4-2 and TRBJ2-1; TRBD2 matches 8 bases. The CDR3 consists of 15 residues. V lost 3 bases to trimming and J lost 1 base; unmatched junction nucleotides: 2. Germline assignment: CDR1 LGHNA and CDR2 YNFKEQ. This CDR3 reads CASSHGGESYNEQFF. The CDR3 DNA reads TGTGCCAGCAGCCACGGGGGGGAGTCCTACAATGAGCAGTTCTTC.

There are a few counts of this clone. This chain connects TRBV7-6 to TRBJ1-1; D possibly corresponds to TRBD1 (5 bases). V lost 0 bases, J lost 0 bases, and 11 bases lay in between. Germline V gene sequence: CDR1 SGHVS, CDR2 FNYEAQ. CDR3 size: 16 residues. The CDR3 nucleotides are TGTGCCAGCAGCTTAGCGTCTACGACAGTGAACACTGAAGCTTTCTTT. Its protein product is CASSLASTTVNTEAFF.

This clone was seen a handful of times. This rearrangement joins TRBV2 to TRBJ1-3; 7 nucleotides line up with TRBD1. The CDR3 consists of 19 residues. Germline CDR1 and CDR2: SNHLY and FYNNEI. After removal of 6 bases from V and 0 bases from J, the junction contained 17 bases not matched to a gene. CDR3 DNA: TGTGCCAGCAGCCGCGTGACAGGGTTTTTCCTCAACTCTGGAAACACCATATATTTT. This gives the protein CASSRVTGFFLNSGNTIYF.

The sample holds a few counts of this clone. This chain connects TRBV29-1 to TRBJ1-5; unclear D gene. Germline V lookup: CDR1 SQVTM, CDR2 ANQGSEA. V shed 3 bases and J shed 4 bases, with 10 bases lying between them. The CDR3 spans 13 residues. The DNA of the CDR3 is TGCAGCGTTGACTACGGGATAAATCAGCCCCAGCATTTT. This sequence encodes CSVDYGINQPQHF.

The chain employs TRBV5-1 and TRBJ2-5; 13 nucleotides match TRBD2. The CDR3 is 14 amino acids. Trimming removed 4 bases from V and 5 bases from J; junction bases left unmatched: 2. CDR1 and CDR2 from the germline V gene are SGHRS and YFSETQ. CDR3 bases: TGCGCCAGCAGCATGGGACTAGCGGGGGAGACCCAGTACTTC. It encodes CASSMGLAGETQYF.

This clone was counted a few times. This chain joins TRBV11-2 and TRBJ2-3; tentative D call: TRBD1 (7 bases). This CDR3 spans 15 amino acids. Trimming cost V 5 bases and J 0 bases, with 12 bases left between them. The germline gives CDR1 SGHAT, CDR2 FQNNGV. The CDR3 loop is CASSPRGTSTDTQYF. The CDR3 nucleotides are TGTGCCAGCAGCCCCAGGGGGACTAGCACAGATACGCAGTATTTT.

This clone has just a few counts. The V call is TRBV7-8, the J call TRBJ1-1; no clear D. The length of the CDR3 is 12 residues. CDR1 is SGHVS and CDR2 is FQNEAQ in the germline V gene. Between the trimmed V and J ends, which lost 3 bases and 8 bases, there was a span of 10 bases. This chain's CDR3 is CASSLEGSEAFF. CDR3 nucleotide sequence: TGTGCCAGCAGCTTGGAGGGATCGGAAGCTTTCTTT.

The rearrangement links TRBV28 to TRBJ1-2; D uncertain. V lost 3 bases, J lost 8 bases, and 28 bases lay in between. Looked up from germline, CDR1 is MDHEN and CDR2 is SYDVKM. The CDR3 is made up of 18 amino acids. This chain's CDR3 is CASSFPERAGPPEGGYTF. The CDR3 coding sequence is TGTGCCAGCAGTTTCCCAGAGAGAGCCGGACCTCCTGAGGGCGGCTACACCTTC.

In the case of this clone: Its ends do not fully match the called genes, so a read error is possible. For the CDR3, the DNA is TGTGCCAGCAGCGAAGTTATGGTCGGGGCTGAAGCTTTCTTT. Protein sequence: CASSEVMVGAEAFF. This rearrangement joins TRBV6-1 to TRBJ1-1; D ambiguous. Germline V lookup: CDR1 MNHNS, CDR2 SASEGT. This CDR3 is 14 amino acids long.

There are a few counts of this clone. The chain is built from TRBV29-1 and TRBJ2-5; D uncertain. This CDR3 has 13 amino acids. The germline V and J ends were trimmed by 6 bases and 2 bases, with 13 bases remaining between them. CDR1 is SQVTM, CDR2 ANQGSEA, per germline. The CDR3 coding sequence is TGCAGCGTGAACGCACGCTATCAAGAGACCCAGTACTTC. Translation gives CSVNARYQETQYF.

This clone has just a few counts. Other DNA sequences in the sample encode the same CDR3. The chain has TRBV6-5 and TRBJ2-5; 8 bases are shared with TRBD2. This CDR3 has 13 amino acids. J gave up 2 bases and V 5 bases, and 1 base lay outside the gene matches. Germline CDR1 and CDR2: MNHEY and SVGAGI. Here the CDR3 reads CASSTGGQETQYF. The CDR3, as DNA: TGTGCCAGCAGTACGGGGGGGCAAGAGACCCAGTACTTC.

V usage is TRBV5-1 and J usage is TRBJ2-7; no reliable D call. Germline V CDR1 and CDR2: SGHRS, YFSETQ. The CDR3 consists of 11 residues. The V end lost 3 bases, the J end lost 4 bases, and 5 bases lay between the germline ends. The CDR3 protein is CASSSLYEQYF. In DNA form, the CDR3 reads TGCGCCAGCAGCTCCCTTTACGAGCAGTACTTC. Full variable domain (outside the CDR3, taken from reference TRBV5-1 and TRBJ2-7): KAGVTQTPRYLIKTRGQQVTLSCSPISGHRSVSWYQQTPGQGLQFLFEYFSETQRNKGNFPGRFSGRQFSNSRSEMNVSTLELGDSALYLCASSSLYEQYFGPGTRLTVT.

This clone was picked up a small number of times. The chain has TRBV29-1 and TRBJ1-5; the match to TRBD1 covers 11 bases. CDR3 length: 16 residues. Germline V gene lookup returns CDR1 SQVTM and CDR2 ANQGSEA. As DNA, the CDR3 is TGCGCAGCCGGGGGACAGGGGGTAAGGGGCAATCAGCCCCAGCATTTT. Amino acids: CAAGGQGVRGNQPQHF.

The chain recombines TRBV28 with TRBJ2-2; 8 positions agree with TRBD2. CDR1 and CDR2 (germline): MDHEN, SYDVKM. J gave up 6 bases and V 3 bases, and 6 bases lay outside the gene matches. The CDR3 contains 15 residues. DNA of the CDR3: TGTGCCAGCAGTTTGGGGACGGGGGGGCCCGGGGAGCTGTTTTTT. Translation: CASSLGTGGPGELFF.

The J gene is TRBJ1-6, the V gene TRBV4-3, with D possibly being TRBD1 (5 bases). Trimming pared 0 bases from V and 0 bases from J, leaving 12 bases between. The germline V gene has CDR1 LGHNA and CDR2 YSLEER. This CDR3 is 18 amino acids long. The CDR3 bases are TGCGCCAGCAGCCAAGAAACGACAGTAAGCTCCTATAATTCACCCCTCCACTTT. Amino acids: CASSQETTVSSYNSPLHF.

The J gene is TRBJ2-7, the V gene TRBV6-1; TRBD1 matches at 8 bases. Germline loops: CDR1 MNHNS, CDR2 SASEGT. This CDR3 comprises 16 residues. The trim removed 4 bases at V and 4 bases at J, leaving 12 bases unmatched. CDR3 bases: TGTGCCAGCAGTGGACACCGGACAGGGAATAGGTACGAGCAGTACTTC. Its protein product is CASSGHRTGNRYEQYF.

The V gene is TRBV7-9, the J gene TRBJ2-7; D is unresolved. This CDR3 is built from 11 residues. V was trimmed by 0 bases and J by 6 bases, leaving 3 bases between them. Germline loops: CDR1 SEHNR, CDR2 FQNEAQ (reference sequence). The CDR3 coding sequence is TGTGCCAGCAGCTTAGCGCGCGAGCAGTACTTC. Protein sequence: CASSLAREQYF.

V gene TRBV28 combines with J gene TRBJ2-1; weak D call: TRBD2 (6 bases). V lost 2 bases and J lost 7, with 12 bases in between. The CDR3 has 14 amino acids. Germline CDR1 MDHEN, CDR2 SYDVKM. CDR3 nucleotide sequence: TGTGCCAGCAGTTTAGCTCGGGAGTTAAATGAGCAGTTCTTC. As protein: CASSLARELNEQFF.

This clone was found a few times. The chain employs TRBV5-6 and TRBJ1-2, with 12 bases identical to TRBD1. Per germline, CDR1 SGHDT and CDR2 YYEEEE. This CDR3 has 15 amino acids. J lost 7 bases, V lost 3 bases, and 7 bases had no gene match. The CDR3 region is CASSYGGQGARGYTF. Written as DNA, the CDR3 is TGTGCCAGCAGCTACGGGGGACAGGGGGCGCGTGGCTACACCTTC.

The chain employs TRBV7-8 and TRBJ1-1; 8 bases line up with TRBD1. Germline loops: CDR1 SGHVS, CDR2 FQNEAQ. CDR3 length: 14 residues. The V segment lost 6 bases and the J segment 4 bases; nucleotides outside the gene matches: 7. The CDR3 loop is CASRWTGWSTEAFF. The CDR3 region has the DNA TGTGCCAGCAGGTGGACAGGGTGGAGCACTGAAGCTTTCTTT.

This clone was found a few times. The J gene is TRBJ2-2, the V gene TRBV11-3; 11 positions match TRBD2. Per the germline V gene, CDR1 is SGHNT and CDR2 is YENEEA. The trim removed 1 base at V and 2 bases at J, leaving 6 bases unmatched. The CDR3 runs to 18 residues. CDR3 in amino acids: CASSLGLAGGQNTGELFF. The CDR3 nucleotides read TGTGCCAGCAGCTTAGGGCTAGCGGGGGGCCAAAACACCGGGGAGCTGTTTTTT.

The V call is TRBV5-6, the J call TRBJ1-5, with D possibly being TRBD1 (6 bases). The CDR3 loop spans 15 amino acids. The germline V gene encodes CDR1 SGHDT and CDR2 YYEEEE. Trimming took off 6 bases at V and 5 bases at J, with 18 bases between the two ends. The CDR3 coding sequence is TGTGCCAGCAAAAGGGGGGGCATAGTCGATCAGCCCCAGCATTTT. Protein product: CASKRGGIVDQPQHF.

The CDR3 region has the DNA TGTGCCAGCAGCCAAAGCAACGTTAGACAGAGCAATCAGCCCCAGCATTTT. Protein sequence: CASSQSNVRQSNQPQHF. The chain joins TRBV16 to TRBJ1-5; D is possibly TRBD1 (5 bases). Between the trimmed V and J ends, which lost 2 bases and 1 base, there was a span of 15 bases. Germline V gene lookup returns CDR1 KGHSY and CDR2 FQNENV. CDR3 length equals 17 residues.

V usage is TRBV5-8 and J usage is TRBJ2-3; D is undetermined. The CDR3 has 14 residues. Trimming cost V 1 base and J 1 base, with 7 bases left between them. Germline V lookup: CDR1 SGHTS, CDR2 YDEGEE. CDR3 bases: TGTGCCAGCAGCTTGCTCCAGGGCACAGATACGCAGTATTTT. Translating gives CASSLLQGTDTQYF.

This clone was detected a few times. The rearrangement links TRBV7-2 to TRBJ1-6; 7 positions agree with TRBD1. Trimming removed 5 bases from V and 0 bases from J; junction bases left unmatched: 13. The CDR3 contains 19 residues. Germline values: CDR1 SGHTA, CDR2 FQGNSA. The CDR3 sequence is CASSHPRGQTSSYNSPLHF. The DNA for the CDR3 is TGTGCCAGCAGCCACCCCCGGGGACAGACGAGCTCCTATAATTCACCCCTCCACTTT.

The rearrangement uses TRBV5-4 and TRBJ2-1, with 9 bases lining up with TRBD2. V shed 1 base and J 2 bases; nucleotides not matched to a gene: 7. Germline CDR1 and CDR2: SGHNT and YYREEE (reference sequence). CDR3 length: 17 amino acids. The CDR3 nucleotides read TGTGCCAGCAGCTTGTTGGGGCTAGCGGGGACCTACAATGAGCAGTTCTTC. Amino acids: CASSLLGLAGTYNEQFF.

V is TRBV28 and J is TRBJ2-5; maybe TRBD2 (6 bases). The CDR3 is made up of 14 amino acids. The V end lost 5 bases, the J end lost 5 bases, and 15 bases lay between the germline ends. Germline CDR1 is MDHEN and CDR2 is SYDVKM. CDR3 region: CASSPVAGRETQYF. The CDR3 DNA reads as TGTGCCAGCAGTCCCGTGGCGGGGCGGGAGACCCAGTACTTC.

The V gene is TRBV28, the J gene TRBJ2-1; tentative D call: TRBD2 (6 bases). From germline, CDR1 is MDHEN and CDR2 SYDVKM. The CDR3 totals 14 residues. Trimming cost V 8 bases and J 9 bases, with 20 bases left between them. Written as DNA, the CDR3 is TGTGCCAGCGGGCGACCGGGAGTTTCGGGTGAGCAGTTCTTC. This sequence encodes CASGRPGVSGEQFF.